Only a few counts were recorded for the clone carrying this T cell receptor beta chain. The entry originates in a study of CD8+ T cells in alopecia areata. The CDR3 is made up of 15 amino acids. Germline V gene data show CDR1 as MDHEN and CDR2 as SYDVKM. The ends lost 5 bases at V and 6 bases at J; junction bases unmatched: 8. Treatment specified: oral pan-JAK inhibitor, 5-10 mg twice daily. cDNA prepared by RNA extraction and subsequent reverse transcription served as the template for sequencing. TCRdb's copy holds only in-frame clones and misses some; the assay was immunoSEQ multiplex PCR. The table shows 190,000 or so clones, with 50% to 60% occurring only once.

Sequenced material: CD4+ T cells sorted from blood, taken at week 4, from a patient treated with tofacitinib. The chain has TRBV28 and TRBJ2-3, with 10 bases identical to TRBD2. The receptor's source is a human donor with alopecia areata. The CDR3 nucleotides are TGTGCCAGCAGTACAACTAGCGGGGCTGGTGATACGCAGTATTTT. Protein sequence: CASSTTSGAGDTQYF. Full variable domain (remainder filled in from reference TRBV28 and TRBJ2-3): DVKVTQSSRYLVKRTGEKVFLECVQDMDHENMFWYRQDPGLGLRLIYFSYDVKMKEKGDIPEGYSVSREKKERFSLILESASTNQTSMYLCASSTTSGAGDTQYFGPGTRLTVL.